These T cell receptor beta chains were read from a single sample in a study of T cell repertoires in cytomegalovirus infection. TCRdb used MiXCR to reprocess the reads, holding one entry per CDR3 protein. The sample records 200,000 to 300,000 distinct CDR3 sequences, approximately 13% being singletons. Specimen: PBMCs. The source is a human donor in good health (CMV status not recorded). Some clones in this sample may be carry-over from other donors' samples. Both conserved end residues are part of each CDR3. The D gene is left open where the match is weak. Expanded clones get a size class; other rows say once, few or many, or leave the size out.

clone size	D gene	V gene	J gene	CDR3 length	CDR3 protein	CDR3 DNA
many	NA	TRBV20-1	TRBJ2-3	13	CSALDGGTDTQYF	TGCAGTGCTTTGGACGGAGGAACAGATACGCAGTATTTT
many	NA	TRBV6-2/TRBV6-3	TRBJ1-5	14	CASIGQWRGQPQHF	TGTGCCAGCATCGGACAGTGGCGTGGGCAGCCCCAGCATTTT
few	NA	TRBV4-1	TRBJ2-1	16	CASSQGPLTSTNEQFF	TGCGCCAGCAGCCAAGGGCCCCTGACTAGTACAAATGAGCAGTTCTTC
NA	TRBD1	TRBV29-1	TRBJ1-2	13	CSVALNRGNGYTF	TGCAGCGTTGCCCTTAACAGGGGTAATGGCTACACCTTC
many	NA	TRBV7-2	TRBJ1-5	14	CASSLGGGDQPQHF	TGTGCCAGCAGCTTAGGAGGGGGGGATCAGCCCCAGCATTTT
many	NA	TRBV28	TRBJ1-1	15	CASSSDPGDRHGAFF	TGTGCCAGCAGTTCGGATCCCGGGGACCGACATGGAGCTTTCTTT
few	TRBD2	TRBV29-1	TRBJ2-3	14	CSSRRAGGPDTQYF	TGCAGCTCCCGGCGAGCGGGAGGCCCCGATACGCAGTATTTT
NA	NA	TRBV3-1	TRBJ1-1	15	CASSRLMGGYTEAFF	TGTGCCAGCAGCCGCCTTATGGGGGGCTACACTGAAGCTTTCTTT
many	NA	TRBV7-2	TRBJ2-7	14	CASSLDKVFYEQYF	TGTGCCAGCAGTCTGGATAAAGTGTTCTACGAGCAGTACTTC
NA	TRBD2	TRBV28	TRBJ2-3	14	CVSRTGGPTDTQYF	TGTGTATCAAGGACGGGAGGGCCAACGGATACGCAGTATTTT
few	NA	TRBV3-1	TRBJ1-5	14	CASSQDPVLRPQHF	TGTGCCAGCAGCCAAGATCCCGTCCTAAGGCCCCAGCATTTT
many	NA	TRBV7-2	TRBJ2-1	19	CASSQGGTSSGAPRNEQFF	TGTGCCAGCAGCCAGGGGGGGACTAGTAGCGGAGCCCCGCGGAATGAGCAGTTCTTC
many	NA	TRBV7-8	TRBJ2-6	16	CASSATALSGANVLTF	TGTGCCAGCAGCGCGACAGCTCTCTCTGGGGCCAACGTCCTGACTTTC
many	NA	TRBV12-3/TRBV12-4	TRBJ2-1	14	CASRPQGIAVGEFF	TGTGCCAGCAGACCGCAGGGCATAGCGGTCGGGGAGTTCTTC
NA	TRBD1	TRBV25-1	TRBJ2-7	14	CASSDTGGISEQYF	TGTGCCAGCAGTGACACAGGGGGCATATCCGAGCAGTACTTC
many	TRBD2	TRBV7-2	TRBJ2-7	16	CASSLALAGGPYEQYF	TGTGCCAGCAGCTTAGCCCTAGCGGGAGGTCCCTACGAGCAGTACTTC
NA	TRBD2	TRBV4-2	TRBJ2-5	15	CASSQDSGGQETQYF	TGTGCCAGCAGCCAAGATAGCGGGGGCCAAGAGACCCAGTACTTC
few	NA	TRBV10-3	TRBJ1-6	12	CAISGAGSPLHF	TGTGCCATCAGTGGGGCGGGCTCACCCCTCCACTTT
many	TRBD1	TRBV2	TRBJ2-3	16	CASRPDRARSTDTQYF	TGTGCCAGCAGGCCTGACAGGGCGCGTAGCACAGATACGCAGTATTTT
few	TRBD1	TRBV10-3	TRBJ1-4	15	CAISSDRGEGEKLFF	TGTGCCATCAGTTCCGACAGGGGGGAAGGGGAAAAACTGTTTTTT
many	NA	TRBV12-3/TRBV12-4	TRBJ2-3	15	CASSLDSPSTDTQYF	TGTGCCAGCAGTTTAGACAGCCCTAGCACAGATACGCAGTATTTT
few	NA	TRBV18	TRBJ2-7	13	CASALAETYEQYF	TGTGCCAGCGCGTTAGCGGAAACCTACGAGCAGTACTTC
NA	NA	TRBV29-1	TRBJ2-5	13	CSVPPGGWGAQYF	TGCAGCGTTCCCCCGGGTGGATGGGGGGCCCAGTACTTC
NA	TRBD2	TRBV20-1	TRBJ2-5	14	CSASPVAGQETQYF	TGCAGTGCTAGTCCGGTAGCGGGACAAGAGACCCAGTACTTC
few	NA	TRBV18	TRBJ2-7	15	CASSPAADGSYEQYF	TGTGCCAGCTCACCAGCAGCCGACGGATCCTACGAGCAGTACTTC
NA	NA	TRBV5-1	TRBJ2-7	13	CASRPGEVERQYF	TGCGCCAGCCGCCCGGGGGAGGTCGAACGGCAGTACTTC
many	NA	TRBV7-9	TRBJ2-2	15	CASSLTDPDTGELFF	TGTGCCAGCAGCCTAACAGATCCCGACACCGGGGAGCTGTTTTTT
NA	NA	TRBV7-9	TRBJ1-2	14	CASTGHVATIGYTF	TGTGCCAGCACGGGACATGTGGCTACTATAGGCTACACCTTC
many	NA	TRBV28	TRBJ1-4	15	CASSTRDGPNEKLFF	TGTGCCAGCAGCACCCGGGACGGGCCGAATGAAAAACTGTTTTTT
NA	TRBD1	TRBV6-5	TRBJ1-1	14	CASRADRDLDEAFF	TGTGCCAGCAGGGCGGACAGGGATTTAGATGAAGCTTTCTTT
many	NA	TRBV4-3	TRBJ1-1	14	CASSPGTVDTEAFF	TGCGCCAGCAGCCCCGGGACGGTTGACACTGAAGCTTTCTTT
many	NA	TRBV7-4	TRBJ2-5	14	CASSLKRPQETQYF	TGTGCCAGCAGCTTAAAGCGACCGCAAGAGACCCAGTACTTC
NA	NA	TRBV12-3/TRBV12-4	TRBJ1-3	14	CASSRDISGNTIYF	TGTGCCAGCTCCAGGGATATCTCTGGAAACACCATATATTTT
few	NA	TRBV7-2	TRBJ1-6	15	CASSPRTSNNSPLHF	TGTGCCAGCAGTCCACGGACCTCGAATAATTCACCCCTCCACTTT
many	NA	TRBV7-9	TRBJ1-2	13	CASSLKGEYGYTF	TGTGCCAGCAGCTTAAAGGGCGAGTATGGCTACACCTTC
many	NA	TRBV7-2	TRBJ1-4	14	CASSSSGREEKLFF	TGTGCCAGCAGCTCCAGCGGCCGAGAAGAAAAACTGTTTTTT
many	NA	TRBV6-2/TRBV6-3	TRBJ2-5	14	CASRKTGEGETQYF	TGTGCCAGCAGGAAGACAGGGGAGGGAGAGACCCAGTACTTC
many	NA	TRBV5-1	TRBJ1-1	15	CASSLALAGLTEAFF	TGCGCCAGCAGCTTGGCCCTAGCAGGATTGACTGAAGCTTTCTTT
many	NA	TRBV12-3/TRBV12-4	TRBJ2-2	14	CASSLGGGTGELFF	TGTGCCAGCAGCTTAGGGGGGGGCACCGGGGAGCTGTTTTTT
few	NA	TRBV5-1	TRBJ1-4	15	CASSSAGSTNEKLFF	TGCGCCAGCAGCTCAGCGGGCTCGACTAATGAAAAACTGTTTTTT
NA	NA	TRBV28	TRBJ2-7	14	CASSEQGPRYEQYF	TGTGCCAGCAGTGAACAGGGTCCCCGCTACGAGCAGTACTTC
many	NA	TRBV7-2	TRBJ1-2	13	CASSSRTDYGYTF	TGTGCCAGCAGCTCCCGGACGGACTATGGCTACACCTTC
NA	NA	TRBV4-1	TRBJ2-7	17	CASSRIGSGPESYEQYF	TGCGCCAGCAGCCGGATTGGGTCGGGACCGGAGTCCTACGAGCAGTACTTC